Shown below are 8 T cell receptor beta chains from a single sample sequenced in a study of human T cells and chemical hapten exposure. TCRdb recomputed calls from the RACE reads with MiXCR, one row per CDR3 protein. The sample consists of 99,000 or so distinct CDR3 sequences, approximately 36% of them appearing once. Time point noted: patch test 3, about 24 weeks after DPC sensitization. Treatment meaning: therapeutic diphenylcyclopropenone sensitization with weekly scalp DPC. Specimen: whole blood, collected in connection with sensitization to the hapten diphenylcyclopropenone (DPC). The receptor source for this set is a middle-aged man with alopecia areata. Some clones in this sample may be carry-over from other donors' samples.

This clonotype has only a few counts. This sequence joins TRBV6-2 or TRBV6-3 and TRBJ2-7; 10 bases agree with TRBD1. J gave up 7 bases and V 5 bases, and 8 bases lay outside the gene matches. This CDR3 is 14 amino acids long. In germline, CDR1 is MNHEY, CDR2 SVGEGT. The CDR3 protein is CASSIPGTGVEQYF. The CDR3 DNA sequence: TGTGCCAGCAGTATCCCCGGGACAGGGGTTGAGCAGTACTTC.

This clonotype has just one count. The gene calls are TRBV10-3 and TRBJ2-3; D not certain. The CDR3 covers 13 residues. Germline CDR1 reads ENHRY; CDR2 reads SYGVKD. Deletions cut 2 bases from V and 3 bases from J, with 6 bases between. CDR3 in DNA: TGTGCCATCAGTGAGCGTGGGACAGATACGCAGTATTTT. Its translation is CAISERGTDTQYF.

V usage is TRBV19 and J usage is TRBJ2-7, with unresolved D. Per germline, CDR1 LNHDA and CDR2 SQIVND (reference sequence). With 1 base removed from V and 1 base from J, the gap between germline ends came to 11 bases. The CDR3 is made up of 15 amino acids. CDR3 sequence: CASSIATSKSYEQYF. The CDR3 DNA is TGTGCCAGTAGTATAGCGACTTCCAAGTCCTACGAGCAGTACTTC. Full variable domain (outside the CDR3, taken from reference TRBV19 and TRBJ2-7): DGGITQSPKYLFRKEGQNVTLSCEQNLNHDAMYWYRQDPGQGLRLIYYSQIVNDFQKGDIAEGYSVSREKKESFPLTVTSAQKNPTAFYLCASSIATSKSYEQYFGPGTRLTVT.

In its sample, this clonotype was seen a few times. This chain connects TRBV27 to TRBJ1-6; unclear D gene. This CDR3 is 15 amino acids long. The V gene lost 2 bases and the J gene lost 10 bases, with 15 bases spanning the gap. Germline CDR1 is MNHEY and CDR2 is SMNVEV (reference sequence). CDR3 in DNA: TGTGCCAGCAGTTTAGCGAGGGTTTTTATCTCACCCCTCCACTTT. The encoded protein is CASSLARVFISPLHF.

This clonotype was counted between two and nine times. The chain has TRBV7-3 and TRBJ2-5; a possible D gene is TRBD1 (6 bases). The ends were cut back, 2 bases at V and 8 bases at J, with 12 bases in the middle. Germline CDR1 SGHTA, CDR2 FQGTGA. CDR3 length equals 13 residues. CDR3 in DNA: TGTGCCAGCAGCTTAGCAGGGGATAGTACCCAGTACTTC. Translation: CASSLAGDSTQYF.

This clonotype was detected only a few times. V usage is TRBV6-5 and J usage is TRBJ1-2, with D unresolved. Trimming removed 2 bases from V and 3 bases from J, with 10 bases in between. Germline V CDR1 and CDR2: MNHEY, SVGAGI. The CDR3 runs to 14 residues. The CDR3 sequence: CASSYNPADYGYTF. DNA of the CDR3: TGTGCCAGCAGTTACAATCCGGCAGACTATGGCTACACCTTC.

This clonotype has only a few counts. The chain joins TRBV16 to TRBJ1-4, with no clear D. Germline CDR1 KGHSY, CDR2 FQNENV. The V end lost 2 bases, the J end lost 3 bases, and 7 bases lay between the germline ends. The CDR3 loop spans 14 amino acids. CDR3 sequence reads: CASSQVQANEKLFF. CDR3 nucleotides: TGTGCCAGCAGCCAAGTTCAAGCTAATGAAAAACTGTTTTTT.

CDR3: CASSFIGRDSYEQYF. In DNA form, the CDR3 reads TGTGCCAGCAGTTTCATCGGACGGGACTCCTACGAGCAGTACTTC. The V and J genes are TRBV27 and TRBJ2-7, with a weak D call TRBD2 (5 bases). CDR3 length equals 15 residues. Germline CDR1 MNHEY, CDR2 SMNVEV (reference sequence). With 3 bases removed from V and 0 bases from J, the gap between germline ends came to 12 bases.